The source of this TCR beta chain is a study of shared clonotypes between healthy human individuals. This clone showed up just once. Its antigen is not identified. Profiling relied on immunoSEQ multiplex PCR, and the TCRdb table lists in-frame clones only, not all of them. The sample records some 2 million clones, roughly 95% being singletons. Study-wide results and caveats: Clonotype sharing across a few donors was observed for about 5.5% of naive CD4 clonotypes.

There are 16 residues in the CDR3. The germline V and J ends were trimmed by 1 base and 6 bases, with 17 bases remaining between them. CDR1 is PRHDT, CDR2 FYEKMQ, per germline (reference sequence). Naive CD8 populations comprised CD45RO-negative cells positively selected for CCR7, excluding terminally differentiated effector memory CD45RA+ cells. The receptor's source is a man aged 18 to 30 in good health. The rearrangement links TRBV13 to TRBJ2-3, with D perhaps TRBD2 (5 bases). What was sequenced was naive CD8+ T cells sorted from blood. CDR3 in DNA: TGTGCCAGCAGCTTAGAAAGGACTTCGGCTCCGGATACGCAGTATTTT. Translation: CASSLERTSAPDTQYF.